Listed below are T cell receptor beta chains from one sample, sequenced in a study of post-analysis software for immune sequencing data. Using its own MiXCR run on the PCR reads, TCRdb lists one record per CDR3 protein. The data show 550,000 to 700,000 distinct CDR3 sequences, with about 40% seen just once and more than 1.5% held by the top ten. The sequenced sample consisted of blood. Receptor source: a girl between 10 and 17 years old with multiple sclerosis. Both conserved end residues are part of each CDR3. Fields, in order: CDR3 protein, CDR3 DNA, D gene, clone size, J gene, V gene. A D gene is named only where the DNA matches it firmly. Clone sizes are given selectively: once, few, many, or a class where the clone is expanded.

CDR3aa: CSVEHRGHDGYTF
CDR3nt: TGCAGCGTTGAGCACAGGGGGCATGATGGCTACACCTTC
d_gene: TRBD1
abundance: NA
j_gene: TRBJ1-2
v_gene: TRBV29-1

CDR3aa: CASGLDYGYTF
CDR3nt: TGTGCTAGTGGTTTGGACTATGGCTACACCTTC
d_gene: NA
abundance: NA
j_gene: TRBJ1-2
v_gene: TRBV12-5

CDR3aa: CNARASGLTDTQYF
CDR3nt: TGCAATGCTAGAGCCAGCGGGCTCACAGATACGCAGTATTTT
d_gene: NA
abundance: NA
j_gene: TRBJ2-3
v_gene: TRBV20-1

CDR3aa: CAISDEDLGYEQYF
CDR3nt: TGTGCCATCAGTGATGAGGACCTGGGGTACGAGCAGTACTTC
d_gene: NA
abundance: NA
j_gene: TRBJ2-7
v_gene: TRBV10-3

CDR3aa: CASSLTGGHNQPQHF
CDR3nt: TGTGCCAGCAGCTTAACAGGGGGACACAATCAGCCCCAGCATTTT
d_gene: TRBD1
abundance: NA
j_gene: TRBJ1-5
v_gene: TRBV11-2

CDR3aa: CASSLAQTSGNNEQFF
CDR3nt: TGCGCCAGCAGCTTGGCCCAGACTAGCGGGAACAATGAGCAGTTCTTC
d_gene: TRBD2
abundance: NA
j_gene: TRBJ2-1
v_gene: TRBV5-1

CDR3aa: CSAGDGLFNEQYF
CDR3nt: TGCAGCGCCGGGGACGGGCTGTTTAATGAGCAGTACTTC
d_gene: NA
abundance: NA
j_gene: TRBJ2-7
v_gene: TRBV29-1

CDR3aa: CAISEPAGSTDTQYF
CDR3nt: TGTGCCATCAGTGAACCAGCGGGCAGCACAGATACGCAGTATTTT
d_gene: NA
abundance: few
j_gene: TRBJ2-3
v_gene: TRBV10-3

CDR3aa: CASTLERTNGYTF
CDR3nt: TGTGCCAGCACCTTAGAAAGGACTAATGGCTACACCTTC
d_gene: NA
abundance: NA
j_gene: TRBJ1-2
v_gene: TRBV7-2

CDR3aa: CASSLYLGVGYEQYF
CDR3nt: TGTGCCAGCAGCTTATATTTGGGAGTAGGGTACGAGCAGTACTTC
d_gene: NA
abundance: few
j_gene: TRBJ2-7
v_gene: TRBV11-2

CDR3aa: CAISESGSYTGGEQYF
CDR3nt: TGTGCCATCAGTGAGTCAGGAAGTTATACAGGGGGCGAGCAGTACTTC
d_gene: TRBD1
abundance: NA
j_gene: TRBJ2-7
v_gene: TRBV10-3

CDR3aa: CASSDRGEHNEQFF
CDR3nt: TGTGCCAGCAGTGACCGGGGGGAACACAATGAGCAGTTCTTC
d_gene: TRBD2
abundance: NA
j_gene: TRBJ2-1
v_gene: TRBV6-4

CDR3aa: CASSELFSGANVLTF
CDR3nt: TGTGCCAGCAGTGAGCTGTTCTCTGGGGCCAACGTCCTGACTTTC
d_gene: NA
abundance: NA
j_gene: TRBJ2-6
v_gene: TRBV25-1

CDR3aa: CASSLRTGDPLEQYF
CDR3nt: TGCGCCAGCAGCTTGCGAACGGGAGACCCTTTGGAGCAGTACTTC
d_gene: NA
abundance: NA
j_gene: TRBJ2-4
v_gene: TRBV5-1

CDR3aa: CASSVEGQGVQPQHF
CDR3nt: TGTGCCAGCAGCGTAGAGGGACAGGGGGTTCAGCCCCAGCATTTT
d_gene: TRBD1
abundance: NA
j_gene: TRBJ1-5
v_gene: TRBV9

CDR3aa: CAISEPGVTEAFF
CDR3nt: TGTGCCATCAGTGAACCAGGGGTCACTGAAGCTTTCTTT
d_gene: NA
abundance: NA
j_gene: TRBJ1-1
v_gene: TRBV10-3

CDR3aa: CAWRAAGDTQYF
CDR3nt: TGTGCCTGGAGGGCGGCGGGAGATACGCAGTATTTT
d_gene: NA
abundance: NA
j_gene: TRBJ2-3
v_gene: TRBV30